The 10 T cell receptor beta chains reported below all come from one sample, sequenced in a study of blood T cell repertoires in COVID-19. Clones were sequenced by immunoSEQ multiplex PCR, and TCRdb holds only the in-frame ones, with some missing. The repertoire has 340,000 or so clones, about 86% of them found once; the top ten carry 4% to 5%. The sample consisted of PBMCs or T cells enriched from blood (not recorded which). Every receptor here comes from a middle-aged woman with acute COVID-19.

This clone has only one observation. The chain combines TRBV19 with TRBJ1-5; 7 positions match TRBD1. From germline, CDR1 is LNHDA and CDR2 SQIVND (reference sequence). The CDR3 runs to 15 residues. V was clipped by 5 bases and J by 3 bases; unmatched bases: 7. CDR3 nucleotide sequence: TGTGCCAGTAGTCCCGGGACAGCTTCCAATCAGCCCCAGCATTTT. Its translation: CASSPGTASNQPQHF.

The chain links TRBV27 to TRBJ1-4; no reliable D call. V was cut by 2 bases and J by 11 bases, with 15 bases left in between. The CDR3 totals 14 residues. Per germline, CDR1 MNHEY and CDR2 SMNVEV (reference sequence). Here the CDR3 DNA reads TGTGCCAGCAGTTTAGAGCCCAGACTTGGGAAACTGTTTTTT. Amino acid sequence: CASSLEPRLGKLFF.

The chain joins TRBV13 to TRBJ2-3, with D possibly being TRBD2 (6 bases). Germline CDR1 is PRHDT and CDR2 is FYEKMQ (reference sequence). The germline V and J ends were trimmed by 0 bases and 5 bases, with 12 bases remaining between them. The CDR3 is 15 residues long. The CDR3 DNA reads TGTGCCAGCAGCTTAGGCTACGTGGGGGGAGATACGCAGTATTTT. Protein product: CASSLGYVGGDTQYF. The full variable domain, completed using reference TRBV13 and TRBJ2-3, is AAGVIQSPRHLIKEKRETATLKCYPIPRHDTVYWYQQGPGQDPQFLISFYEKMQSDKGSIPDRFSAQQFSDYHSELNMSSLELGDSALYFCASSLGYVGGDTQYFGPGTRLTVL.

V is TRBV5-1 and J is TRBJ1-1; D gene uncertain. Per germline, CDR1 SGHRS and CDR2 YFSETQ. Trimming removed 4 bases at V and 3 bases at J, with 13 bases between. The CDR3 spans 14 residues. Here the CDR3 reads CASSNPETYTEAFF. The CDR3 nucleotides read TGCGCCAGCAGCAATCCAGAAACATACACTGAAGCTTTCTTT. The variable domain in full, with the rest retrieved from reference TRBV5-1 and TRBJ1-1, is KAGVTQTPRYLIKTRGQQVTLSCSPISGHRSVSWYQQTPGQGLQFLFEYFSETQRNKGNFPGRFSGRQFSNSRSEMNVSTLELGDSALYLCASSNPETYTEAFFGQGTRLTVV.

This clone was observed a handful of times. The chain has TRBV12-5 and TRBJ2-2, with 7 nucleotides matching TRBD2. Trimming cost V 0 bases and J 8 bases; bases outside gene matches: 12. Looked up from germline, CDR1 is LGHNT and CDR2 is FRNRAP. The length of the CDR3 is 17 residues. The CDR3: CASGLVSAGVFTGELFF. The DNA of the CDR3 is TGTGCTAGTGGTTTGGTTTCTGCGGGGGTTTTCACGGGGGAGCTGTTTTTT.

V usage is TRBV7-9 and J usage is TRBJ1-1; tentatively, D is TRBD1 (6 bases). This CDR3 contains 14 residues. In germline, CDR1 is SEHNR, CDR2 FQNEAQ (reference sequence). The V and J ends lost 1 base and 2 bases respectively, with 8 bases between them. The CDR3 DNA reads as TGTGCCAGCAGCTTAGGGACAGTCAACACTGAAGCTTTCTTT. Translated: CASSLGTVNTEAFF.

This clone was picked up a small number of times. CDR3 protein: CASSFSPSGGGGQFF. CDR3 DNA: TGTGCCAGCAGCTTCAGCCCCAGCGGGGGTGGTGGGCAGTTCTTC. The V gene is TRBV7-9, the J gene TRBJ2-1, with TRBD2 matching 8 bases. CDR3 size: 15 residues. Trimming took 3 bases from V and 12 from J; bases not matched to a gene: 13. CDR1 and CDR2 (germline): SEHNR, FQNEAQ (reference sequence).

The rearrangement links TRBV2 to TRBJ2-2; D might be TRBD1 (7 bases). Germline CDR1 SNHLY, CDR2 FYNNEI. Trimming stripped 8 bases from V and 4 bases from J, with 14 bases between. The CDR3 runs to 14 residues. CDR3 in amino acids: CASCRQGGTGELFF. DNA of the CDR3: TGTGCCAGCTGCCGACAGGGAGGCACCGGGGAGCTGTTTTTT.

The genes are TRBV6-5 and TRBJ2-2; possible D gene TRBD1, 5 bases. V was clipped by 7 bases and J by 4 bases, with 13 bases between them. Per germline, CDR1 MNHEY and CDR2 SVGAGI. The CDR3 contains 14 residues. In DNA form, the CDR3 reads TGTGCCAGCAAGGGGCTGAGTGCCACCGGGGAGCTGTTTTTT. Translation gives CASKGLSATGELFF.

This clone was counted many times. Other DNA sequences in this sample translate to the same CDR3. The chain recombines TRBV12-3 or TRBV12-4 with TRBJ2-2; D is unresolved. This CDR3 has 12 amino acids. Deletions cut 3 bases from V and 6 bases from J, with 5 bases between. CDR3 loop: CASSFYPGELFF. Here the CDR3 DNA reads TGTGCCAGCAGTTTTTATCCCGGGGAGCTGTTTTTT.